Shown below are 19 T cell receptor beta chains from a single sample sequenced in a study of human T cells and chemical hapten exposure. The time point denotes: patch test 1, 2 weeks after DPC sensitization. Treatment in this sample: therapeutic diphenylcyclopropenone sensitization with weekly scalp DPC. TCRdb re-called the RACE reads with MiXCR, one entry per CDR3 protein. The repertoire has around 100,000 distinct CDR3 sequences, 11% of them found once; the top ten carry 3% to 4%. Source: whole blood, taken in connection with sensitization to the hapten diphenylcyclopropenone (DPC). The receptor source for this set is a woman between 40 and 50 years old with alopecia areata. Some clones in this sample may be carry-over from other donors' samples.

About this clonotype itself: A read error may be the cause here, since a much bigger clone is one base away. The chain joins TRBV20-1 to TRBJ1-2, with 9 positions matching TRBD1. The CDR3 length is 13 residues. Trimming at V came to 2 bases and at J to 7 bases, leaving 5 bases not matched to a gene. Germline CDR1 is DFQATT and CDR2 is SNEGSKA (reference sequence). This CDR3 reads CSARTGGSFGYTF. The CDR3 bases are TGCAGTGCTAGAACAGGGGGCAGCTTTGGCTACACCTTC.

This sequence joins TRBV9 and TRBJ1-1, with D maybe TRBD1 (5 bases). V was trimmed by 3 bases and J by 4 bases, leaving 10 bases between them. CDR3 length: 13 amino acids. The germline V gene has CDR1 SGDLS and CDR2 YYNGEE. The CDR3 DNA follows: TGTGCCAGCAGCGGGGGGATCGGCACTGAAGCTTTCTTT. Residues: CASSGGIGTEAFF.

This clonotype was counted only a few times. This chain links TRBV27 with TRBJ2-2; TRBD1 is a possible D gene (6 bases). The CDR3 length is 16 residues. CDR1 is MNHEY, CDR2 SMNVEV, per germline (reference sequence). The V and J ends lost 4 bases and 3 bases respectively, with 15 bases between them. Here the CDR3 reads CASSSGQPWDTGELFF. CDR3 sequence (DNA): TGTGCCAGCAGTTCCGGACAGCCTTGGGACACCGGGGAGCTGTTTTTT.

V usage is TRBV18 and J usage is TRBJ2-1; D may be TRBD2 (6 bases). This CDR3 is 13 amino acids long. Looked up from germline, CDR1 is KGHSH and CDR2 is LQKENI. V was clipped by 3 bases and J by 9 bases, with 12 bases between them. The CDR3 here is CASSPAGLGEQFF. In DNA form, the CDR3 reads TGTGCCAGCTCACCCGCGGGGCTCGGTGAGCAGTTCTTC.

This clonotype was counted between two and nine times. The chain combines TRBV27 with TRBJ2-3; possible D gene TRBD1, 6 bases. Germline V CDR1 and CDR2: MNHEY, SMNVEV (reference sequence). The CDR3 has 15 amino acids. The V gene lost 3 bases and the J gene lost 1 base, with 11 bases spanning the gap. Here the CDR3 reads CASSLTGAGTDTQYF. The CDR3, as DNA: TGTGCCAGCAGTTTGACAGGCGCTGGCACAGATACGCAGTATTTT.

This clonotype was recorded at least ten times. The J gene is TRBJ2-3, the V gene TRBV7-2; D remains ambiguous. The CDR3 covers 14 residues. Germline CDR1 is SGHTA and CDR2 is FQGNSA. The V and J ends lost 4 bases and 2 bases respectively, with 10 bases between them. CDR3 residues: CASSYGPATDTQYF. In DNA, the CDR3 is TGTGCCAGCAGCTATGGACCGGCCACAGATACGCAGTATTTT.

This clonotype came up many times. The chain carries TRBV7-2 and TRBJ2-1; 11 nucleotides match TRBD2. The V gene's germline CDR1 is SGHTA and CDR2 FQGNSA. The CDR3 consists of 19 residues. The trim removed 5 bases at V and 7 bases at J, leaving 19 bases unmatched. The CDR3 loop is CASSRTGQRLAGGGNEQFF. CDR3 DNA: TGTGCCAGCAGCAGAACCGGACAGAGATTAGCGGGAGGGGGGAATGAGCAGTTCTTC.

This clonotype was seen only a few times. The chain employs TRBV11-2 and TRBJ2-3, with 9 bases fitting TRBD2. V shed 4 bases, J shed 5 bases, and the junction held 16 bases outside the gene matches. The CDR3 is made up of 18 amino acids. Germline-derived CDR1 and CDR2 are SGHAT and FQNNGV. The CDR3 reads CASSSLRGGRGNVDTQYF. DNA of the CDR3: TGTGCCAGCAGCTCCCTGAGGGGCGGGAGGGGTAATGTAGATACGCAGTATTTT.

This clonotype was counted between two and nine times. The chain has TRBV6-2 or TRBV6-3 and TRBJ2-3, with D perhaps TRBD1 (6 bases). This CDR3 region has 15 residues. V was shortened by 2 bases and J by 0 bases, with 9 bases between the two germline ends. Germline V CDR1 and CDR2: MNHEY, SVGEGT. CDR3 loop: CASSYRGTSTDTQYF. DNA for the CDR3: TGTGCCAGCAGTTACAGGGGGACCAGCACAGATACGCAGTATTTT.

The V gene is TRBV7-2, the J gene TRBJ1-1; D gene ambiguous. Germline V gene data show CDR1 as SGHTA and CDR2 as FQGNSA. Trimming took off 4 bases at V and 11 bases at J, with 14 bases between the two ends. The CDR3 has 12 residues. CDR3 sequence reads: CASSSSGVGAFF. The CDR3 DNA reads as TGTGCCAGCAGCTCATCCGGGGTTGGGGCTTTCTTT.

This clonotype occurred many times. V and J are TRBV11-2 and TRBJ2-7; a possible D gene is TRBD1 (5 bases). The V end lost 0 bases, the J end lost 0 bases, and 9 bases lay between the germline ends. This CDR3 has 15 residues. Germline CDR1 reads SGHAT; CDR2 reads FQNNGV. The CDR3 DNA sequence: TGTGCCAGCAGCTTAGACCCTGGGGCCTCCTACGAGCAGTACTTC. This encodes CASSLDPGASYEQYF.

This clonotype was counted a few times. The rearrangement uses TRBV7-9 and TRBJ2-1; 7 bases fit TRBD1. This CDR3 region has 16 residues. J lost 0 bases, V lost 5 bases, and 7 bases had no gene match. CDR1 is SEHNR, CDR2 FQNEAQ, per germline (reference sequence). The CDR3 DNA sequence: TGTGCCAGCAGCCCCGAGGGGGCGAGCTCCTACAATGAGCAGTTCTTC. Translation: CASSPEGASSYNEQFF.

This clonotype was found many times. The rearrangement links TRBV9 to TRBJ1-5, with a weak D call TRBD1 (6 bases). CDR3 length: 15 residues. CDR1 SGDLS and CDR2 YYNGEE come from the germline V gene. V was clipped by 0 bases and J by 5 bases, with 12 bases between them. The CDR3 loop reads CASSVDNRVDQPQHF. The CDR3 DNA sequence: TGTGCCAGCAGCGTAGATAACAGGGTGGATCAGCCCCAGCATTTT.

This clonotype was detected many times. The CDR3 protein is CASMPEGRLGTEAFF. The CDR3 region has the DNA TGTGCCAGCATGCCTGAGGGGCGTCTGGGCACTGAAGCTTTCTTT. The chain joins TRBV6-6 to TRBJ1-1; TRBD1 might be the D (5 bases). Germline CDR1 MNHNY, CDR2 SVGAGI (reference sequence). V was shortened by 7 bases and J by 4 bases, with 19 bases between the two germline ends. The CDR3 extends over 15 amino acids.

This sequence joins TRBV9 and TRBJ2-5; D uncertain. Trimming removed 0 bases at V and 5 bases at J, with 17 bases between. Germline V gives CDR1 SGDLS, CDR2 YYNGEE. The CDR3 covers 16 residues. The CDR3, as DNA: TGTGCCAGCAGCGTAGGAGGTCTGCTAATTTACGAGACCCAGTACTTC. It translates to CASSVGGLLIYETQYF.

This clonotype appeared many times. The chain couples TRBV19 to TRBJ2-2; tentative D call: TRBD2 (5 bases). Germline CDR1 is LNHDA and CDR2 is SQIVND (reference sequence). The CDR3 covers 16 residues. V gave up 2 bases and J gave up 4 bases, with 14 bases separating them. CDR3 coding DNA: TGTGCCAGTAGTATAAGAGGGCCAGGATCCACCGGGGAGCTGTTTTTT. This gives the protein CASSIRGPGSTGELFF.

This clonotype was seen repeatedly, ten times or more. The CDR3 nucleotides are TGTGCCAGCAGTTTTCTACAGGGCGCTGGCTACACCTTC. This gives the protein CASSFLQGAGYTF. The chain links TRBV7-3 to TRBJ1-2; possible D gene TRBD1, 6 bases. CDR3 length: 13 residues. Per germline, CDR1 SGHTA and CDR2 FQGTGA. Trimming left V 6 bases short and J 7 bases short, with 15 bases between.

The J gene is TRBJ2-3, the V gene TRBV15, with D perhaps TRBD2 (6 bases). The CDR3 length is 20 residues. Germline-derived CDR1 and CDR2 are LNHNV and YYDKDF (reference sequence). V shed 0 bases and J shed 0 bases, with 22 bases lying between them. The CDR3 loop is CATSRERGGGALFSTDTQYF. As DNA, the CDR3 is TGTGCCACCAGCAGAGAGAGGGGAGGTGGAGCGTTATTTAGCACAGATACGCAGTATTTT.

The rearrangement links TRBV6-5 to TRBJ2-5; D is uncertain. Germline lookup yields CDR1 MNHEY and CDR2 SVGAGI. Trimming stripped 11 bases from V and 5 bases from J, with 12 bases between. The CDR3 contains 11 residues. CDR3 region: CAARRGETQYF. The CDR3 DNA is TGTGCCGCCAGACGTGGGGAGACCCAGTACTTC.